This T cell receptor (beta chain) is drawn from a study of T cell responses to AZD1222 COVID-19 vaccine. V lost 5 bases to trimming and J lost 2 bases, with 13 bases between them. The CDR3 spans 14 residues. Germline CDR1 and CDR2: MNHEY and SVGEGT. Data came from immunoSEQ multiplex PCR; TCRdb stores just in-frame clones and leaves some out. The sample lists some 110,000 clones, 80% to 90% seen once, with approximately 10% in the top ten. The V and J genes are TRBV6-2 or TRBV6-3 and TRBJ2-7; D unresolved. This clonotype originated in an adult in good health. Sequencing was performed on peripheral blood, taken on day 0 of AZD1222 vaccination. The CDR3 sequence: CASSNPGPAYEQYF. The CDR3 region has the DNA TGTGCCAGCAGTAACCCCGGTCCAGCCTACGAGCAGTACTTC.